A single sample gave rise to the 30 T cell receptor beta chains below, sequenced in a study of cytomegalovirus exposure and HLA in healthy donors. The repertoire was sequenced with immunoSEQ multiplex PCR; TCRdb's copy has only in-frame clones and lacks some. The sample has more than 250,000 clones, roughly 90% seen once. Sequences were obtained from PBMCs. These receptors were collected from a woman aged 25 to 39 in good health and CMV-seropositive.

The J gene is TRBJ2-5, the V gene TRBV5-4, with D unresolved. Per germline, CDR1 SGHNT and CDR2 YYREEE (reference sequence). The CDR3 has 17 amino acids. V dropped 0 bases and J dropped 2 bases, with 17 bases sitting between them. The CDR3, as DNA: TGTGCCAGCAGCTTGGTGGCTAATCTCGGTGGGCAAGAGACCCAGTACTTC. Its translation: CASSLVANLGGQETQYF.

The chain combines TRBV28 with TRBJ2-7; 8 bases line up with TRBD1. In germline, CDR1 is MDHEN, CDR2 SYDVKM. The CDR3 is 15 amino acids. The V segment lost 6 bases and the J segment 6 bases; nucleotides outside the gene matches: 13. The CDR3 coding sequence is TGTGCCAGCAGCCGCCCCGGGACAGGCGCTCGCGAGCAGTACTTC. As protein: CASSRPGTGAREQYF. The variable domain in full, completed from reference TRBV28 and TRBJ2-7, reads DVKVTQSSRYLVKRTGEKVFLECVQDMDHENMFWYRQDPGLGLRLIYFSYDVKMKEKGDIPEGYSVSREKKERFSLILESASTNQTSMYLCASSRPGTGAREQYFGPGTRLTVT.

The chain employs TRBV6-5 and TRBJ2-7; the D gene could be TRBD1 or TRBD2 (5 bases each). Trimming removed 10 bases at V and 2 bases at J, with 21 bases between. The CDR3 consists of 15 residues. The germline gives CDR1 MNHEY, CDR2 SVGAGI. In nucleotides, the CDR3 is TGTGCCACCTCCGAGGGACCCAGGGCTCCCTACGAGCAGTACTTC. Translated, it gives CATSEGPRAPYEQYF.

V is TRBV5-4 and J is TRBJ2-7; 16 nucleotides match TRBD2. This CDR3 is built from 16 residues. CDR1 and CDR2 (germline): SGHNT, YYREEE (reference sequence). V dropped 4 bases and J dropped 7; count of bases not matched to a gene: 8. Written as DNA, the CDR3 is TGTGCCAGCAGCCCGGGACTAGCGGGAGGGCCGAAAGAGCAGTACTTC. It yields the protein CASSPGLAGGPKEQYF.

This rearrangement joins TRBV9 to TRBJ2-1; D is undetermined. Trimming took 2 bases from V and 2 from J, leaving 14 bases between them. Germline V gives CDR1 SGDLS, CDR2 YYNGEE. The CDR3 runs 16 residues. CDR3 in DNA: TGTGCCAGCAGCGTCACCGGCTTTAGCCCCTACAATGAGCAGTTCTTC. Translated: CASSVTGFSPYNEQFF.

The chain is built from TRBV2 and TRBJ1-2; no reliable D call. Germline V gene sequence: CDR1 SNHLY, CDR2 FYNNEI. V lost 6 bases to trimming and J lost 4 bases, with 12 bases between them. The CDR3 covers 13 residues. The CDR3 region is CASSDGVSYGYTF. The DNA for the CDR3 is TGTGCCAGCAGCGACGGGGTGAGCTATGGCTACACCTTC.

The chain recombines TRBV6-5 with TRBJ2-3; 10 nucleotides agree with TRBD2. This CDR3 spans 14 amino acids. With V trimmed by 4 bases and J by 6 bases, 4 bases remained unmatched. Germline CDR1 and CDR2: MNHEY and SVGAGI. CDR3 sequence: CASSWSGGADTQYF. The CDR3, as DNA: TGTGCCAGCAGTTGGAGCGGGGGGGCCGATACGCAGTATTTT.

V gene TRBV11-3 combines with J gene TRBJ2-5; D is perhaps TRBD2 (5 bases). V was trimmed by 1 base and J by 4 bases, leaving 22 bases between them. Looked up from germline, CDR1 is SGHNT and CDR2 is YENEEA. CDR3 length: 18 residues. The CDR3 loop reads CASSLVEASRWVVETQYF. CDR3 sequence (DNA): TGTGCCAGCAGCTTAGTGGAGGCGTCGAGGTGGGTTGTAGAGACCCAGTACTTC.

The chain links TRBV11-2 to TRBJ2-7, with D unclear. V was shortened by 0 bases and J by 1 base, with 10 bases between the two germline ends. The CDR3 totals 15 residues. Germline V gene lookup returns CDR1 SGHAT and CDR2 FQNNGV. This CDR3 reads CASSLELAGSYEQYF. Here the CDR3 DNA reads TGTGCCAGCAGCTTAGAGTTAGCAGGATCCTACGAGCAGTACTTC.

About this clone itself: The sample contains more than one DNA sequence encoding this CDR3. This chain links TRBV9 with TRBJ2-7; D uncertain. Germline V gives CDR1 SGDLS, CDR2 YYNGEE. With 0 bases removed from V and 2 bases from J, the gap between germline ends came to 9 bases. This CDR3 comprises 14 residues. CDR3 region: CASSVDTAAYEQYF. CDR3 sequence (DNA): TGTGCCAGCAGCGTAGACACTGCGGCCTACGAGCAGTACTTC.

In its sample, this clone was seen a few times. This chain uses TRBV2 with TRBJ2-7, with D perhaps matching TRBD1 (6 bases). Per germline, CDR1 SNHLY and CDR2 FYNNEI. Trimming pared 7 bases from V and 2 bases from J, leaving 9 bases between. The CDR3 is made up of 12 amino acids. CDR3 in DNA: TGTGCCAGCAAACCAGGGGCCTACGAGCAGTACTTC. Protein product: CASKPGAYEQYF.

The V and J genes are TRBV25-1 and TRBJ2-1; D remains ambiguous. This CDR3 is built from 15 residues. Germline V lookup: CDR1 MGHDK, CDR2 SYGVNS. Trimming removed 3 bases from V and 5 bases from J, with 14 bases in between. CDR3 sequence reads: CASSDPASPHNEQFF. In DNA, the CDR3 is TGTGCCAGCAGTGATCCGGCTTCCCCCCACAATGAGCAGTTCTTC.

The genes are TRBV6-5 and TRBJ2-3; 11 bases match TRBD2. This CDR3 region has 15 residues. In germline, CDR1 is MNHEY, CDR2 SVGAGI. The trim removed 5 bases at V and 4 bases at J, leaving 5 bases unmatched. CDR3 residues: CASSPLAGGSDTQYF. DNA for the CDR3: TGTGCCAGCAGTCCTCTAGCGGGGGGATCAGATACGCAGTATTTT.

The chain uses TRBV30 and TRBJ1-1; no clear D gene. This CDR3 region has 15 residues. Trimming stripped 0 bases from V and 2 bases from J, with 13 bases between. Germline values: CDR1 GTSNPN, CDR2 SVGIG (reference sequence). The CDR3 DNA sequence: TGTGCCTGGAGTGTCCTCACTCTTCTAAACACTGAAGCTTTCTTT. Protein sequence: CAWSVLTLLNTEAFF. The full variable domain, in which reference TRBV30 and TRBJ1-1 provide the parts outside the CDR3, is SQTIHQWPATLVQPVGSPLSLECTVEGTSNPNLYWYRQAAGRGLQLLFYSVGIGQISSEVPQNLSASRPQDRQFILSSKKLLLSDSGFYLCAWSVLTLLNTEAFFGQGTRLTVV.

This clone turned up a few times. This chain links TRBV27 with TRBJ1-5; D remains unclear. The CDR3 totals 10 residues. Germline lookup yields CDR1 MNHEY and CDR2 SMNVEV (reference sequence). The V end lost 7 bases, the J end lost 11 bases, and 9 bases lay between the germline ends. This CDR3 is CASTGSSQHF. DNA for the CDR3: TGTGCCAGCACAGGCAGCTCCCAGCATTTT.

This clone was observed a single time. The CDR3 reads CASSPRQGPTEAFF. CDR3 coding DNA: TGCGCCAGCAGCCCGAGACAGGGGCCCACTGAAGCTTTCTTT. This sequence joins TRBV4-1 and TRBJ1-1; 8 bases agree with TRBD1. CDR1 is MGHRA, CDR2 YSYEKL, per germline. The CDR3 is 14 residues long. V shed 4 bases and J 4 bases; nucleotides not matched to a gene: 5.

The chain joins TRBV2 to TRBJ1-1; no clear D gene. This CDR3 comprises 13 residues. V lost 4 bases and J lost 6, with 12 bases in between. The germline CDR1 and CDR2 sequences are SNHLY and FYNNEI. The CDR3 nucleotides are TGTGCCAGCAGTGTGGTCGGGGTTGCTGAAGCTTTCTTT. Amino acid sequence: CASSVVGVAEAFF. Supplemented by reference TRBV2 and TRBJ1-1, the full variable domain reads EPEVTQTPSHQVTQMGQEVILRCVPISNHLYFYWYRQILGQKVEFLVSFYNNEISEKSEIFDDQFSVERPDGSNFTLKIRSTKLEDSAMYFCASSVVGVAEAFFGQGTRLTVV.

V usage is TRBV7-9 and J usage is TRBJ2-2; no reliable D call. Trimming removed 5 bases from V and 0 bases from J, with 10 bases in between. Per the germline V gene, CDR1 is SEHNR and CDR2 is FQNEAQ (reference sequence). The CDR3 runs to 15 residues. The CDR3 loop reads CASSPIETNTGELFF. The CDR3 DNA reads TGTGCCAGCAGCCCAATCGAAACGAACACCGGGGAGCTGTTTTTT.

The CDR3 DNA is TGCGCCAGCAGCCAAGTTCGGGAGGAGCAGTACTTC. It yields the protein CASSQVREEQYF. The chain uses TRBV4-3 and TRBJ2-7, with D perhaps matching TRBD2 (6 bases). Germline CDR1 and CDR2: LGHNA and YSLEER. The CDR3 runs 12 residues. V lost 1 base to trimming and J lost 7 bases, with 8 bases between them.

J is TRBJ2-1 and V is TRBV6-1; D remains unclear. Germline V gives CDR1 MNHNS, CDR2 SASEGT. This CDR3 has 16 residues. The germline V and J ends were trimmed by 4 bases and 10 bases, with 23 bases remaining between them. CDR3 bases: TGTGCCAGCAGTGGATATCAGAATACCCCTCGGAGCGAGCAGTTCTTC. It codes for CASSGYQNTPRSEQFF.

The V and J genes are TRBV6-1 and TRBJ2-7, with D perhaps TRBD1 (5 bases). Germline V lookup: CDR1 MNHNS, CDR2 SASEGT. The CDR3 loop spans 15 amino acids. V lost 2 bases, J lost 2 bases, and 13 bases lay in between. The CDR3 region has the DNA TGTGCCAGCAGTGAATCAGGAAGGGGCCCCTACGAGCAGTACTTC. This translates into CASSESGRGPYEQYF.

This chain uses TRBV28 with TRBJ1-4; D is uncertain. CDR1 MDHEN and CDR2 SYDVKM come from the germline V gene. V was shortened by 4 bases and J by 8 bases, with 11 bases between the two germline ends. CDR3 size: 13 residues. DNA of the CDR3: TGTGCCAGCAGTTCCAGGAACCAGGAAAAACTGTTTTTT. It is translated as CASSSRNQEKLFF.

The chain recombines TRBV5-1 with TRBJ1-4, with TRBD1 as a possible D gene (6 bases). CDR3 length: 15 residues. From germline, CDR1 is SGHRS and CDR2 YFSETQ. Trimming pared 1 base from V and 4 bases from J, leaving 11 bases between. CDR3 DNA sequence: TGCGCCAGCAGCTTGTCCGGGGGGCTTAATGAAAAACTGTTTTTT. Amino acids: CASSLSGGLNEKLFF.

CDR3 loop: CASSPPTGTGYEQYF. In DNA, the CDR3 is TGTGCCAGCTCACCACCCACCGGGACTGGCTACGAGCAGTACTTC. V usage is TRBV18 and J usage is TRBJ2-7, with D maybe TRBD2 (6 bases). The ends were cut back, 0 bases at V and 3 bases at J, with 12 bases in the middle. Germline V lookup: CDR1 KGHSH, CDR2 LQKENI. This CDR3 has 15 amino acids.

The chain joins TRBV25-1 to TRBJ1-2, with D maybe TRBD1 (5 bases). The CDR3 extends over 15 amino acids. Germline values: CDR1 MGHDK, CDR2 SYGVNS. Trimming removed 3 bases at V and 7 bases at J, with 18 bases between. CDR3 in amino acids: CASSEGQGTTSGYTF. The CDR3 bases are TGTGCCAGCAGTGAGGGGCAGGGTACGACTAGTGGCTACACCTTC.

The CDR3 sequence: CAWGLAGGPDTQYF. The CDR3 DNA follows: TGTGCCTGGGGACTAGCGGGAGGGCCGGATACGCAGTATTTT. The chain uses TRBV30 and TRBJ2-3; 15 bases are a match to TRBD2. Trimming took 5 bases from V and 6 from J; bases not matched to a gene: 3. CDR1 is GTSNPN and CDR2 is SVGIG in the germline V gene (reference sequence). CDR3 size: 14 residues. The full variable domain, its missing parts supplied by reference TRBV30 and TRBJ2-3, is SQTIHQWPATLVQPVGSPLSLECTVEGTSNPNLYWYRQAAGRGLQLLFYSVGIGQISSEVPQNLSASRPQDRQFILSSKKLLLSDSGFYLCAWGLAGGPDTQYFGPGTRLTVL.

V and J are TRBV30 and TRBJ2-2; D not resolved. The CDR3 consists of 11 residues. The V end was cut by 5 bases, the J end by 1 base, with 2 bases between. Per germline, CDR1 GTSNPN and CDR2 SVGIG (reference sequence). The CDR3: CAWQNTGELFF. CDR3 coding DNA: TGTGCCTGGCAGAACACCGGGGAGCTGTTTTTT.

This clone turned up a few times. In nucleotides, the CDR3 is TGTGCCAGTAGTTCAAATACAGTGAACACTGAAGCTTTCTTT. Its translation: CASSSNTVNTEAFF. This chain joins TRBV19 and TRBJ1-1, with D unresolved. CDR3 length: 14 amino acids. Trimming removed 5 bases from V and 0 bases from J, with 10 bases in between. CDR1 and CDR2 from the germline V gene are LNHDA and SQIVND (reference sequence). Using reference TRBV19 and TRBJ1-1 for the parts outside the CDR3, the full variable domain is DGGITQSPKYLFRKEGQNVTLSCEQNLNHDAMYWYRQDPGQGLRLIYYSQIVNDFQKGDIAEGYSVSREKKESFPLTVTSAQKNPTAFYLCASSSNTVNTEAFFGQGTRLTVV.

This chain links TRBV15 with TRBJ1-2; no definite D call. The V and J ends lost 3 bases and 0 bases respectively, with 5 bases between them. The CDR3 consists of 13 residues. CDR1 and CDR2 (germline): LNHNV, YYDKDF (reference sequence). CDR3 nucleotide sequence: TGTGCCACCAGCAGGGGGACTAACTATGGCTACACCTTC. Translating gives CATSRGTNYGYTF.

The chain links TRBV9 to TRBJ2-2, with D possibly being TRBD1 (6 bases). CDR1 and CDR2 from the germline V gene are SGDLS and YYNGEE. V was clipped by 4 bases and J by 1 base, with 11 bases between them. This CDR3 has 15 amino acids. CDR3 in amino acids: CASSSRDKNTGELFF. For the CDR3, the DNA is TGTGCCAGCAGCTCCCGGGACAAGAACACCGGGGAGCTGTTTTTT.